This T cell receptor (beta chain) derives from a study of blood T cells in healthy people across ages. Looking at the study overall: Per two T cells, template switching captured roughly one barcoded beta molecule.

In germline, CDR1 is LGHNA, CDR2 YNFKEQ. The CDR3 sequence is 12 residues long. V lost 0 bases, J lost 8 bases, and 8 bases lay in between. The sample holds a few counts of this clonotype. The antigen is not known. Findings of the study overall: The study found more naive CD4+ cells and higher diversity in long-lived than aged donors.

The second PCR ran roughly 7 to 11 cycles with a sample-barcoded 5' primer and J-beta primers. Every sample gave at least 3 million paired-end reads containing CDR3. TCRdb redid the calling of the 5' RACE reads with MiXCR, one entry per CDR3 protein. The sample lists 1 million or so distinct CDR3 sequences; 40% to 50% were seen once. The TCR was taken from a woman in her sixties in good health. Sequencing was performed on blood. V gene TRBV4-2 combines with J gene TRBJ2-7; D possibly corresponds to TRBD2 (6 bases). The CDR3 region is CASSQDAGQQYF. CDR3 coding DNA: TGTGCCAGCAGCCAAGATGCGGGACAGCAGTACTTC.